Following are 20 T cell receptor beta chains from one sample sequenced in a study of shared clonotypes between healthy human individuals. Profiling relied on immunoSEQ multiplex PCR, and the TCRdb table lists in-frame clones only, not all of them. The table includes hundreds of thousands of clones, less than 96% detected once. The sequencing input was naive CD4+ T cells sorted from blood. Noted subset: CD45RA+ positively selected. The receptors originated from a woman in her 30s in good health.

This clone showed up just once. The chain is built from TRBV5-1 and TRBJ2-3; D is ambiguous. The CDR3 loop spans 13 amino acids. Germline V gene lookup returns CDR1 SGHRS and CDR2 YFSETQ. V lost 7 bases to trimming and J lost 8 bases, with 17 bases between them. The CDR3: CASRRIFRSTQYF. The DNA for the CDR3 is TGCGCCAGCCGCCGCATTTTTCGGTCTACGCAGTATTTT.

The chain recombines TRBV28 with TRBJ1-2; D remains unclear. This CDR3 has 12 residues. CDR1 and CDR2 (germline): MDHEN, SYDVKM. Deletions cut 5 bases from V and 11 bases from J, with 15 bases between. CDR3 sequence: CASSPNGEGYTF. In nucleotides, the CDR3 is TGTGCCAGCAGTCCCAACGGGGAAGGGTACACCTTC.

The chain recombines TRBV4-1 with TRBJ2-1; TRBD1 is a possible D gene (5 bases). V lost 4 bases and J lost 10, with 23 bases in between. The CDR3 length is 16 residues. The germline V gene encodes CDR1 MGHRA and CDR2 YSYEKL. The CDR3 sequence is CASSPLGARQFGEQFF. In DNA, the CDR3 is TGCGCCAGCAGCCCGCTAGGGGCCCGGCAGTTTGGAGAGCAGTTCTTC.

V usage is TRBV30 and J usage is TRBJ2-6, with a possible D match to TRBD1 (6 bases). Per germline, CDR1 GTSNPN and CDR2 SVGIG (reference sequence). V gave up 4 bases and J gave up 4 bases, with 11 bases separating them. The CDR3 extends over 14 amino acids. The CDR3 nucleotides are TGTGCCTGGAACTGGGGGCACGGGGCCAACGTCCTGACTTTC. It codes for CAWNWGHGANVLTF.

Notes on this clone: One junction end disagrees with the germline gene, perhaps due to a read error. The chain carries TRBV4-1 and TRBJ2-5; D remains unclear. Germline V gives CDR1 MGHRA, CDR2 YSYEKL. The CDR3 spans 13 residues. The CDR3 DNA is TGCGCCAGCAGCCTTGCGGTCCAAGAGGCCCAGTACTTC. Translated: CASSLAVQEAQYF.

This clone was seen just once. This chain links TRBV28 with TRBJ1-4; the match to TRBD1 covers 7 bases. Trimming at V came to 6 bases and at J to 8 bases, leaving 12 bases not matched to a gene. Germline V gives CDR1 MDHEN, CDR2 SYDVKM. The CDR3 is made up of 15 amino acids. CDR3 protein: CASSPSQGVREKLFF. The CDR3 bases are TGTGCCAGCAGCCCCTCTCAGGGGGTAAGGGAAAAACTGTTTTTT.

The chain links TRBV5-1 to TRBJ2-7, with 7 bases matching TRBD2. Per the germline V gene, CDR1 is SGHRS and CDR2 is YFSETQ. CDR3 length: 15 residues. Losses at the gene ends were 4 bases for V and 4 bases for J; bases not matched to a gene: 11. CDR3 loop: CASSPSGAQYYEQYF. The CDR3 coding sequence is TGCGCCAGCAGCCCGAGCGGGGCGCAATATTACGAGCAGTACTTC.

The genes are TRBV11-2 and TRBJ2-5; 8 bases are a match to TRBD1. The end of the DNA fits TRBJ2-7 better, so the J call may be wrong. The CDR3 consists of 16 residues. CDR1 and CDR2 from the germline V gene are SGHAT and FQNNGV. The CDR3: CASSSQYRGVSYEQYF. CDR3 nucleotides: TGTGCCAGCAGCTCCCAGTACAGGGGGGTATCCTACGAGCAGTACTTC.

The rearrangement joins TRBV25-1 to TRBJ1-3; D is undetermined. The CDR3 has 17 amino acids. Germline V gene sequence: CDR1 MGHDK, CDR2 SYGVNS. Trimming cost V 1 base and J 0 bases, with 13 bases left between them. The CDR3 coding sequence is TGTGCCAGCAGTGAATTACACGGGTCGGCCTCTGGAAACACCATATATTTT. Encoded protein: CASSELHGSASGNTIYF.

This sequence joins TRBV7-2 and TRBJ2-5; the D is unclear. The germline V and J ends were trimmed by 5 bases and 5 bases, with 12 bases remaining between them. Germline CDR1 and CDR2: SGHTA and FQGNSA. CDR3 length: 13 amino acids. CDR3 residues: CASSPTPTETQYF. CDR3 in DNA: TGTGCCAGCAGCCCGACCCCTACGGAGACCCAGTACTTC.

This clone occurred once. This rearrangement joins TRBV29-1 to TRBJ2-7; D is unclear. CDR3 length: 12 amino acids. In germline, CDR1 is SQVTM, CDR2 ANQGSEA. V lost 4 bases and J 1 base, leaving 8 bases between the germline ends. The CDR3 sequence: CSVAEASYEQYF. CDR3 DNA sequence: TGCAGCGTTGCTGAGGCGTCCTACGAGCAGTACTTC.

V usage is TRBV20-1 and J usage is TRBJ1-2; D possibly corresponds to TRBD1 (5 bases). The CDR3 is 11 amino acids. Germline values: CDR1 DFQATT, CDR2 SNEGSKA (reference sequence). V lost 1 base and J 6 bases, leaving 6 bases between the germline ends. CDR3 protein: CSARVGHGYTF. As DNA, the CDR3 is TGCAGTGCTAGAGTGGGGCATGGCTACACCTTC.

The J gene is TRBJ2-7, the V gene TRBV11-2; 7 bases are a match to TRBD2. The CDR3 totals 15 residues. V lost 2 bases to trimming and J lost 3 bases; unmatched junction nucleotides: 7. Germline-derived CDR1 and CDR2 are SGHAT and FQNNGV. CDR3 coding DNA: TGTGCCAGCAGCTTATTTCAGGGAGGGAACTACGAGCAGTACTTC. Residues: CASSLFQGGNYEQYF.

This chain uses TRBV19 with TRBJ1-2; D is unresolved. Germline V gene lookup returns CDR1 LNHDA and CDR2 SQIVND (reference sequence). Between the trimmed V and J ends, which lost 3 bases and 1 base, there was a span of 12 bases. The CDR3 loop spans 15 amino acids. The CDR3 DNA is TGTGCCAGTAGTATTGGGGTGATGCTTAACTATGGCTACACCTTC. Its translation is CASSIGVMLNYGYTF.

This clone was seen a single time. J is TRBJ1-2 and V is TRBV18; TRBD1 agrees at 10 bases. V shed 7 bases, J shed 2 bases, and the junction held 4 bases outside the gene matches. Germline V CDR1 and CDR2: KGHSH, LQKENI. The CDR3 contains 14 residues. The CDR3 DNA follows: TGTGCCAGCTTTTCGGACAGGGGGAACTATGGCTACACCTTC. This translates into CASFSDRGNYGYTF.

The chain has TRBV19 and TRBJ2-5; 7 bases are shared with TRBD1. The end of the DNA is better explained by TRBJ2-7, so the J call may be wrong. This CDR3 is built from 16 residues. CDR1 and CDR2 from the germline V gene are LNHDA and SQIVND (reference sequence). The CDR3 DNA reads as TGTGCCAGTAGACTTCAGGGGGATCTGGAGTCCTACGAGCAGTACTTC. It translates to CASRLQGDLESYEQYF.

V gene TRBV6-6 combines with J gene TRBJ1-1; TRBD1 is a possible D gene (6 bases). The CDR3 is 11 amino acids. In germline, CDR1 is MNHNY, CDR2 SVGAGI (reference sequence). The V end was cut by 8 bases, the J end by 11 bases, with 15 bases between. The CDR3 nucleotides are TGTGCCAGCTCCGAAGCAGGGGCGGCTTTCTTT. Translating it yields CASSEAGAAFF.

V gene TRBV5-1 combines with J gene TRBJ1-1; no clear D. Germline loops: CDR1 SGHRS, CDR2 YFSETQ. This CDR3 spans 11 amino acids. Trimming took 6 bases from V and 5 from J, leaving 8 bases between them. For the CDR3, the DNA is TGCGCCAGCAAGGGTGAGACTGAAGCTTTCTTT. Its protein is CASKGETEAFF.

The V gene is TRBV20-1, the J gene TRBJ1-2; no clear D. The CDR3 runs to 11 residues. Germline V gene data show CDR1 as DFQATT and CDR2 as SNEGSKA (reference sequence). CDR3 nucleotide sequence: TGCAGCGATGGGCATAGCTATGGCTACACCTTC. It yields the protein CSDGHSYGYTF.

The chain joins TRBV15 to TRBJ2-7, with 7 bases aligning to TRBD1. The ends lost 0 bases at V and 9 bases at J; junction bases unmatched: 8. CDR1 is LNHNV, CDR2 YYDKDF, per germline (reference sequence). There are 14 residues in the CDR3. The CDR3 sequence is CATSRDRRGIGQYF. In DNA, the CDR3 is TGTGCCACCAGCAGAGATCGCAGGGGGATTGGGCAGTACTTC.